Only a few counts were recorded for the clone carrying this T cell receptor beta chain. The sample originates from a study of blood T cell repertoires in COVID-19. Whole-study context: Some COVID-19 samples were acute and others convalescent; all came from the United States, Italy and Spain. PBMCs, B-cell-depleted T cells, or T cells provided the cDNA or gDNA that made up the material.

In the study's own analysis: Reference gene primer amplification in the assay estimated nucleated cell counts. Assay used: immunoSEQ multiplex PCR; TCRdb lists only in-frame clones, some missing. That table is the source of V, J and clone size, and D and trimming were worked out from the DNA. The table includes about 250,000 clones, 80% to 90% detected once. The junction had 7 bases not matched to a gene; V was cut back by 5 bases and J by 8 bases. This CDR3 has 14 residues. Germline V lookup: CDR1 SEHNR, CDR2 FQNEAQ (reference sequence). Participants came from fewer than 25 US areas, aged about 18 to 89 years.

Sequencing was done on a sample of PBMCs or T cells enriched from blood (not recorded which). The sequence was obtained from a man aged 35 to 55 who had recovered from COVID-19. The chain uses TRBV7-9 and TRBJ1-2, with 11 bases fitting TRBD1. The CDR3 region is CASSPGQGAEGYTF. The CDR3 nucleotides read TGTGCCAGCAGCCCCGGACAGGGGGCAGAAGGCTACACCTTC.